What follows are 15 T cell receptor beta chains derived from one specimen sequenced in a study of T cell responses to AZD1222 COVID-19 vaccine. TCRdb keeps only in-frame clones here, not all; method: immunoSEQ multiplex PCR. The sample contains tens of thousands of clones, 80% to 90% of which appear only once. Sequenced here: peripheral blood, sampled 28 days after the second AZD1222 dose. All receptors come from an adult who received the AZD1222 COVID-19 vaccine.

The chain links TRBV5-6 to TRBJ2-2; D is possibly TRBD1 (6 bases). The V end was cut by 4 bases, the J end by 0 bases, with 10 bases between. Germline CDR1 and CDR2: SGHDT and YYEEEE. The CDR3 contains 15 residues. In DNA, the CDR3 is TGTGCCAGCAGCCGGGACATCGCGAACACCGGGGAGCTGTTTTTT. It is translated as CASSRDIANTGELFF.

V usage is TRBV4-1 and J usage is TRBJ2-7, with 10 bases that match TRBD2. Germline trimming cut 3 bases from V and 7 bases from J; bases unmatched to any gene: 12. The CDR3 has 16 residues. Germline V lookup: CDR1 MGHRA, CDR2 YSYEKL. The DNA of the CDR3 is TGCGCCAGCAGCCAGAATACGCTAGCGGGAGTGGGAGAGCAGTACTTC. Translated: CASSQNTLAGVGEQYF.

The CDR3 region is CASSRGWATNEKLFF. Here the CDR3 DNA reads TGTGCCAGCAGCAGAGGGTGGGCAACTAATGAAAAACTGTTTTTT. The V gene is TRBV5-4, the J gene TRBJ1-4; D remains ambiguous. This CDR3 is 15 amino acids long. CDR1 and CDR2 (germline): SGHNT, YYREEE (reference sequence). Trimming pared 4 bases from V and 0 bases from J, leaving 10 bases between.

A few counts support this clone. The rearrangement links TRBV4-1 to TRBJ2-5; D gene ambiguous. There are 14 residues in the CDR3. From germline, CDR1 is MGHRA and CDR2 YSYEKL. With 8 bases removed from V and 2 bases from J, the gap between germline ends came to 15 bases. The CDR3, as DNA: TGCGCCAGCCGTTTGAGTTGGGGACAAGAGACCCAGTACTTC. It translates to CASRLSWGQETQYF.

This chain uses TRBV11-2 with TRBJ2-2; D could derive from TRBD1 or TRBD2 (5 bases each). This CDR3 comprises 16 residues. Trimming took 5 bases from V and 1 from J, leaving 14 bases between them. Germline V gene lookup returns CDR1 SGHAT and CDR2 FQNNGV. The CDR3 region has the DNA TGTGCCAGCAGCCCCTCTACAGGACTGAACACCGGGGAGCTGTTTTTT. The encoded protein is CASSPSTGLNTGELFF.

CDR3 DNA: TGTGCCAGCAGCTCGGACAGCAACCCGCTATACGAGCAGTACTTC. Translating it yields CASSSDSNPLYEQYF. The rearrangement uses TRBV7-6 and TRBJ2-7; D may be TRBD1 (6 bases). The CDR3 consists of 15 residues. The V end lost 4 bases, the J end lost 4 bases, and 17 bases lay between the germline ends. Germline CDR1 and CDR2: SGHVS and FNYEAQ.

The V and J genes are TRBV6-4 and TRBJ2-1; D ambiguous. The CDR3 length is 13 residues. Trimming took off 5 bases at V and 9 bases at J, with 14 bases between the two ends. Looked up from germline, CDR1 is MRHNA and CDR2 is SNTAGT. Here the CDR3 reads CASSPSSIGEQFF. Written as DNA, the CDR3 is TGTGCCAGCAGTCCCAGCTCGATAGGTGAGCAGTTCTTC.

The rearrangement links TRBV29-1 to TRBJ2-3; 9 bases match TRBD1. CDR3 size: 14 residues. V lost 7 bases, J lost 4 bases, and 9 bases stayed unmatched. From germline, CDR1 is SQVTM and CDR2 ANQGSEA. The CDR3 DNA reads TGCAGCGCAGCCGGGACAGGGTTGGCAGATACGCAGTATTTT. This codes for CSAAGTGLADTQYF.

The CDR3 DNA sequence: TGTGCCAGCAGCCTCACAGGGTACGAGCAGTACTTC. Translating it yields CASSLTGYEQYF. This sequence joins TRBV5-4 and TRBJ2-7, with a weak D call TRBD1 (6 bases). The V and J ends lost 4 bases and 4 bases respectively, with 9 bases between them. The length of the CDR3 is 12 residues. From germline, CDR1 is SGHNT and CDR2 YYREEE (reference sequence).

The chain uses TRBV5-1 and TRBJ2-7; no clear D gene. Germline-derived CDR1 and CDR2 are SGHRS and YFSETQ. V was cut by 0 bases and J by 0 bases, with 7 bases left in between. This CDR3 region has 14 residues. This chain's CDR3 is CASSLDASSYEQYF. The CDR3, as DNA: TGCGCCAGCAGCTTGGATGCCAGCTCCTACGAGCAGTACTTC.

J is TRBJ2-1 and V is TRBV18, with no clear D. The CDR3 consists of 14 residues. In germline, CDR1 is KGHSH, CDR2 LQKENI. V lost 0 bases, J lost 5 bases, and 8 bases lay in between. The CDR3 region has the DNA TGTGCCAGCTCACCACCGAGTTTCAACAATGAGCAGTTCTTC. Translated, it gives CASSPPSFNNEQFF.

This clone was seen only once. The chain has TRBV11-2 and TRBJ2-4, with 7 bases identical to TRBD2. Per germline, CDR1 SGHAT and CDR2 FQNNGV. The J segment lost 11 bases and the V segment lost 2 bases, leaving 9 bases of the junction unmatched. The CDR3 contains 14 residues. This CDR3 reads CASSLPRGGPVQYF. CDR3 DNA sequence: TGTGCCAGCAGCTTACCGCGGGGAGGGCCTGTTCAGTACTTC.

This clone occurred once. The CDR3 here is CASSGRSMNTEAFF. CDR3 nucleotides: TGTGCCAGTAGTGGGAGGTCCATGAACACTGAAGCTTTCTTT. This chain links TRBV19 with TRBJ1-1; D is uncertain. CDR3 length equals 14 residues. Germline CDR1 is LNHDA and CDR2 is SQIVND (reference sequence). Trimming pared 5 bases from V and 0 bases from J, leaving 10 bases between.

This chain uses TRBV28 with TRBJ1-3; possibly TRBD1 for D (6 bases). Germline V gene sequence: CDR1 MDHEN, CDR2 SYDVKM. The CDR3 is made up of 15 amino acids. The V and J ends lost 2 bases and 3 bases respectively, with 11 bases between them. The CDR3: CASSLGGAGGNTIYF. The CDR3 coding sequence is TGTGCCAGCAGTTTAGGGGGGGCTGGTGGAAACACCATATATTTT.

The chain uses TRBV7-6 and TRBJ1-3, with a possible D match to TRBD1 (6 bases). Germline values: CDR1 SGHVS, CDR2 FNYEAQ. V lost 5 bases and J lost 2, with 16 bases in between. The CDR3 runs 16 residues. Here the CDR3 reads CASSLGGGQAGNTIYF. DNA of the CDR3: TGTGCCAGCAGCCTAGGCGGGGGGCAAGCTGGAAACACCATATATTTT.